The sequence of this TCR beta chain was determined in a study of cytomegalovirus exposure and HLA in healthy donors. Researchers ran the PCR with 60 Vbeta and 13 Jbeta primers. Using immunoSEQ multiplex PCR, the repertoire was profiled, and TCRdb retains in-frame clones only, with some absent. The table includes 90,000 or so clones, around 73% detected once. V trimming: 4 bases; J trimming: 8 bases; junction bases outside the gene matches: 8. This CDR3 is 15 amino acids long. CDR1 and CDR2 (germline): SGHTA, FQGNSA. Unrecorded immune exposure was likely among donors, who were nominally healthy when sampled. Concerning this clone: Its antigen is as yet unknown.

Findings and limits, study-wide: TCR beta V- and J-gene trimming was later associated with a missense DCLRE1C variant. Judged likely to be a sequencing artifact was a cluster of highly shared sequence variants. A later analysis found common viral pathogens apparently linked to several of the most significant clusters.

The rearrangement uses TRBV7-2 and TRBJ1-2, with 12 positions matching TRBD1. Material: PBMCs. The sequence was obtained from a woman between 40 and 55 years old in good health and CMV-seronegative. CDR3 coding DNA: TGTGCCAGCAGCTCCTCGGGACAGGGGGCCTACGGCTACACCTTC. It translates to CASSSSGQGAYGYTF.